Sequencing of this T cell receptor (beta chain) was carried out in a study of blood T cell repertoires in COVID-19. The authors' processing: Amplification of reference gene primers provided the estimated nucleated cell counts. The table came from immunoSEQ multiplex PCR; TCRdb's copy has only in-frame clones and leaves some out. V and J calls and clone size are copied from that table; D and trimming were computed from the DNA. Among 430,000 or so clones listed, roughly 90% were seen once. This clonotype was sampled from a woman aged 40 to 55 who had recovered from COVID-19. Sample: PBMCs or T cells enriched from blood (not recorded which).

The DNA of the CDR3 is TGCGCCAGCAGCTTGGGGGCCGGGAAGAATCAGCCCCAGCATTTT. It encodes CASSLGAGKNQPQHF. J is TRBJ1-5 and V is TRBV5-1; the D is unclear. Per germline, CDR1 SGHRS and CDR2 YFSETQ. V was clipped by 0 bases and J by 4 bases, with 11 bases between them. The CDR3 has 15 amino acids.